This entry features one T cell receptor beta chain sequence. What it binds is unknown. Alopecia areata patients provided lesional scalp punch biopsies and peripheral blood, both collected for the study. These data are taken from a study of CD8+ T cells in alopecia areata. Study overall: Twice a day, 5 to 10 mg of oral tofacitinib was administered to treated patients. Study-wide points: Mice gave a clearer picture of TCR sharing than patients did, possibly for HLA-related reasons. Normal scalp showed lower clonality than lesional scalp, especially alopecia totalis/universalis.

TCR sequencing used cDNA made by reverse transcription of extracted RNA. This table comes from immunoSEQ multiplex PCR, and its TCRdb copy is limited to in-frame clones, with some not included. The sample contains about 160,000 clones, roughly 44% of which appear only once. Germline values: CDR1 GTSNPN, CDR2 SVGIG (reference sequence). Deletions cut 3 bases from V and 7 bases from J, with 6 bases between. The CDR3 length is 10 residues. Material for sequencing was CD4+ T cells sorted from blood. This receptor was identified in a human donor with alopecia areata. The gene calls are TRBV30 and TRBJ1-1; no firm D call. As DNA, the CDR3 is TGTGCCTGGAGGCAGGTTGAAGCTTTCTTT. It is translated as CAWRQVEAFF.